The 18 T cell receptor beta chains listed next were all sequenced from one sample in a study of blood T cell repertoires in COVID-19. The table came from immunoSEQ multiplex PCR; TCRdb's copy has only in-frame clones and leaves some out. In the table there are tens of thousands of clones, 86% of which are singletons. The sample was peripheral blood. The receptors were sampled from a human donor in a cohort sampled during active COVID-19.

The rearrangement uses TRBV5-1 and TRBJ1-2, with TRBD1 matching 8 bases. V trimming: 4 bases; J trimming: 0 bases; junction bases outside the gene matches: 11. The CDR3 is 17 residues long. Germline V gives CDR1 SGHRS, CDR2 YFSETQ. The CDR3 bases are TGCGCCAGCAGCCTAGGGGACAGGTCGGGGACTAACTATGGCTACACCTTC. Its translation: CASSLGDRSGTNYGYTF. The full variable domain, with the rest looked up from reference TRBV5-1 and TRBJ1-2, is KAGVTQTPRYLIKTRGQQVTLSCSPISGHRSVSWYQQTPGQGLQFLFEYFSETQRNKGNFPGRFSGRQFSNSRSEMNVSTLELGDSALYLCASSLGDRSGTNYGYTFGSGTRLTVV.

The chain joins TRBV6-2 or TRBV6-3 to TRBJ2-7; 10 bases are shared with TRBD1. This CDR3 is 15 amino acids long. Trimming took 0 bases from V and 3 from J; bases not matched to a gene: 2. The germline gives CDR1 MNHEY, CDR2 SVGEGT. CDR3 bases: TGTGCCAGCAGTTACTCCCGGGACAGGGGCTACGAGCAGTACTTC. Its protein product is CASSYSRDRGYEQYF.

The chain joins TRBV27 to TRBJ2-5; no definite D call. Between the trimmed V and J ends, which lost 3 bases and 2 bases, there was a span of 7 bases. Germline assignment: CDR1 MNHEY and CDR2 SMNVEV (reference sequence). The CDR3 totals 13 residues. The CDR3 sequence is CASSFSLQETQYF. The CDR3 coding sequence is TGTGCCAGCAGTTTTAGTTTACAAGAGACCCAGTACTTC.

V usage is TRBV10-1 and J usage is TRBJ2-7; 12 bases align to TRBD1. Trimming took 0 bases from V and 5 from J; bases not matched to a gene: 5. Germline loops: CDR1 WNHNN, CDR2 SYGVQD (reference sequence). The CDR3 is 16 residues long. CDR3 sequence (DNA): TGCGCCAGCAGTGAGTCGACCGGGACAGGGGGCAACGAGCAGTACTTC. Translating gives CASSESTGTGGNEQYF.

CDR3 amino acids: CASSQRAFGNTEAFF. CDR3 in DNA: TGTGCCAGCAGCCAGAGGGCCTTCGGGAACACTGAAGCTTTCTTT. The genes are TRBV9 and TRBJ1-1; D gene uncertain. There are 15 residues in the CDR3. The V gene's germline CDR1 is SGDLS and CDR2 YYNGEE. V was shortened by 4 bases and J by 1 base, with 14 bases between the two germline ends. Filled out from reference TRBV9 and TRBJ1-1, the complete variable domain reads DSGVTQTPKHLITATGQRVTLRCSPRSGDLSVYWYQQSLDQGLQFLIQYYNGEERAKGNILERFSAQQFPDLHSELNLSSLELGDSALYFCASSQRAFGNTEAFFGQGTRLTVV.

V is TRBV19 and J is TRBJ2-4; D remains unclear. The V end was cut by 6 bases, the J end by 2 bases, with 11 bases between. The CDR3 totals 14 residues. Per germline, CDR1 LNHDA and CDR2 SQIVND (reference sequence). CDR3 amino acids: CASSTKETKNIQYF. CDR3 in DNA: TGTGCCAGTAGCACGAAAGAGACCAAAAACATTCAGTACTTC.

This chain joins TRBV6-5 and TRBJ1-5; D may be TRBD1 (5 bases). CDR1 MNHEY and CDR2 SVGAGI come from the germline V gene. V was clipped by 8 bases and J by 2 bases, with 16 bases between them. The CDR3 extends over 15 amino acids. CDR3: CASRPPGFGNQPQHF. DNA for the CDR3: TGTGCCAGCCGCCCTCCAGGGTTTGGCAATCAGCCCCAGCATTTT.

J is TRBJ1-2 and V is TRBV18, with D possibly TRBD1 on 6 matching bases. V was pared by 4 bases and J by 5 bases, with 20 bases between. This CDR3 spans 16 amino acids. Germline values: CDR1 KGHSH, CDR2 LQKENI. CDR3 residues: CASSLGRRQVIYGYTF. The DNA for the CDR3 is TGTGCCAGCTCACTTGGGCGGAGACAGGTGATATATGGCTACACCTTC.

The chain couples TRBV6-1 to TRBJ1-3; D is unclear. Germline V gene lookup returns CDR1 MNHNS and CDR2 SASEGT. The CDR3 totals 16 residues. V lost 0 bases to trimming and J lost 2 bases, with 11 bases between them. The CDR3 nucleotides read TGTGCCAGCAGTGAAGCGCTGGGAGGCCCTGGAAACACCATATATTTT. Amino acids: CASSEALGGPGNTIYF.

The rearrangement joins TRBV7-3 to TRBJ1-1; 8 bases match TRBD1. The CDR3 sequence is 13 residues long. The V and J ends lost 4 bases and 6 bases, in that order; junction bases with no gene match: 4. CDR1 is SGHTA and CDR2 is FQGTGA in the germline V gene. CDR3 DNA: TGTGCCAGCAGCTCCCAACAGGGGGCTGAAGCTTTCTTT. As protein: CASSSQQGAEAFF.

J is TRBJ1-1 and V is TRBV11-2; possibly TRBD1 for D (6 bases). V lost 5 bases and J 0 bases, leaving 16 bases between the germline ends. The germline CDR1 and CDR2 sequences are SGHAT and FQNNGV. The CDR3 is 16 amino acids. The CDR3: CASSRGQQQMNTEAFF. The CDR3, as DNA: TGTGCCAGCAGCCGAGGACAGCAACAAATGAACACTGAAGCTTTCTTT.

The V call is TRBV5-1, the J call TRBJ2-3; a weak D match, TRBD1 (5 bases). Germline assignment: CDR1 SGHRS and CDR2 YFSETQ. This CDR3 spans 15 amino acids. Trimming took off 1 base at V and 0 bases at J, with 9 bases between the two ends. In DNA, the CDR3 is TGCGCCAGCAGCTTGACAGGAACTAGCACAGATACGCAGTATTTT. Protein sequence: CASSLTGTSTDTQYF.

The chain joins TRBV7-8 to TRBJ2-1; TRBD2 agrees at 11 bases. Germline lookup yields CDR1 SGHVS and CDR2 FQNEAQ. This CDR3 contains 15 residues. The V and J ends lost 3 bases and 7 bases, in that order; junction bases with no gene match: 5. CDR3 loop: CASSFRGLADNEQFF. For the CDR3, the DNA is TGTGCCAGCAGCTTCAGGGGACTAGCGGATAATGAGCAGTTCTTC. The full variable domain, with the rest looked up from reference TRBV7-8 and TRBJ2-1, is GAGVSQSPRYKVAKRGQDVALRCDPISGHVSLFWYQQALGQGPEFLTYFQNEAQLDKSGLPSDRFFAERPEGSVSTLKIQRTQQEDSAVYLCASSFRGLADNEQFFGPGTRLTVL.

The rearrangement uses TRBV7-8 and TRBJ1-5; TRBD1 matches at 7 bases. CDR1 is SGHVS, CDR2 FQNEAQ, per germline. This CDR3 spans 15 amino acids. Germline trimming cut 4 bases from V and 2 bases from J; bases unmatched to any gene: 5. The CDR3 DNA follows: TGTGCCAGCAGCTCCCAAGGGGGCCGCAATCAGCCCCAGCATTTT. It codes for CASSSQGGRNQPQHF.

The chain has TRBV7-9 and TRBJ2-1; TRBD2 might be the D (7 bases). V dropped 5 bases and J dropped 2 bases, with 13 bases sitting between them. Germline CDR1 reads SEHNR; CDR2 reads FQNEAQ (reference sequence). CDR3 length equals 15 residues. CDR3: CASSPRGAPYNEQFF. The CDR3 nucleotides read TGTGCCAGCAGCCCACGGGGGGCACCCTACAATGAGCAGTTCTTC.

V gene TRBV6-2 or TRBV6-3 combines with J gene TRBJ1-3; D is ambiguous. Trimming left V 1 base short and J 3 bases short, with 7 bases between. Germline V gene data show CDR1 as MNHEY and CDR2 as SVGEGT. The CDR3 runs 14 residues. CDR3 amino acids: CASSYWERGNTIYF. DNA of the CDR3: TGTGCCAGCAGTTACTGGGAGCGTGGAAACACCATATATTTT.

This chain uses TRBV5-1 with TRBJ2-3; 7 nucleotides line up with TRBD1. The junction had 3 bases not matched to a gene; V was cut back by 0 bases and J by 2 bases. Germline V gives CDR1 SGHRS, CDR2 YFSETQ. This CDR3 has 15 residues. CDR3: CASSLVQGLTDTQYF. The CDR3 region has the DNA TGCGCCAGCAGCTTGGTACAGGGGCTCACAGATACGCAGTATTTT. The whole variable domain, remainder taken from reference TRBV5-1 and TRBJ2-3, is KAGVTQTPRYLIKTRGQQVTLSCSPISGHRSVSWYQQTPGQGLQFLFEYFSETQRNKGNFPGRFSGRQFSNSRSEMNVSTLELGDSALYLCASSLVQGLTDTQYFGPGTRLTVL.

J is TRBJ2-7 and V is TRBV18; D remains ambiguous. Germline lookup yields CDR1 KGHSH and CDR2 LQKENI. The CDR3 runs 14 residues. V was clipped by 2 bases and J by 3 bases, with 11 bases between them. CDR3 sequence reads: CASSPGLSVYEQYF. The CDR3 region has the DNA TGTGCCAGCTCACCAGGCTTGAGCGTCTACGAGCAGTACTTC.